Below are 17 T cell receptor beta chains sequenced from a single sample in a study of blood T cell repertoires in COVID-19. The repertoire was sequenced with immunoSEQ multiplex PCR; TCRdb's copy has only in-frame clones and lacks some. The data hold about 360,000 clones, with roughly 90% observed a single time. The source material was peripheral blood. These receptor sequences come from a woman in her sixties or seventies with COVID-19, enrolled during active disease.

The chain couples TRBV29-1 to TRBJ1-1, with a tentative D call TRBD1 (5 bases). Germline CDR1 reads SQVTM; CDR2 reads ANQGSEA. The V and J ends lost 3 bases and 6 bases respectively, with 8 bases between them. This CDR3 contains 11 residues. The chain's CDR3 is CSVDETAEAFF. The CDR3 DNA follows: TGCAGCGTTGATGAGACAGCTGAAGCTTTCTTT. The full variable domain, rest sourced from reference TRBV29-1 and TRBJ1-1, is SAVISQKPSRDICQRGTSLTIQCQVDSQVTMMFWYRQQPGQSLTLIATANQGSEATYESGFVIDKFPISRPNLTFSTLTVSNMSPEDSSIYLCSVDETAEAFFGQGTRLTVV.

As DNA, the CDR3 is TGTGCCAGCAGCCCGAGCTCCTACAATGAGCAGTTCTTC. Protein: CASSPSSYNEQFF. This chain connects TRBV5-4 to TRBJ2-1; D is uncertain. V shed 4 bases and J shed 0 bases, with 5 bases lying between them. The length of the CDR3 is 13 residues. Germline CDR1 SGHNT, CDR2 YYREEE (reference sequence). Full variable domain (outside the CDR3, taken from reference TRBV5-4 and TRBJ2-1): ETGVTQSPTHLIKTRGQQVTLRCSSQSGHNTVSWYQQALGQGPQFIFQYYREEENGRGNFPPRFSGLQFPNYSSELNVNALELDDSALYLCASSPSSYNEQFFGPGTRLTVL.

The V gene is TRBV6-2 or TRBV6-3, the J gene TRBJ2-3; 11 bases are a match to TRBD2. The CDR3 runs 14 residues. V was clipped by 4 bases and J by 5 bases; unmatched bases: 2. CDR1 MNHEY and CDR2 SVGEGT come from the germline V gene. The CDR3 coding sequence is TGTGCCAGCAGTTTAACTAGCGGGGGAGATACGCAGTATTTT. This translates into CASSLTSGGDTQYF.

The V call is TRBV9, the J call TRBJ1-4, with 7 bases aligning to TRBD1. Germline values: CDR1 SGDLS, CDR2 YYNGEE. The trim removed 4 bases at V and 3 bases at J, leaving 9 bases unmatched. This CDR3 is 16 amino acids long. DNA for the CDR3: TGTGCCAGCAGCACCGGGACAGTTGGGGCTAATGAAAAACTGTTTTTT. It yields the protein CASSTGTVGANEKLFF.

Turning to this clone: Other DNA sequences of this sample code for an identical CDR3. The CDR3 DNA follows: TGTGCCAGCAGCTTGTCGTACGAGCAGTACTTC. Protein sequence: CASSLSYEQYF. This chain links TRBV7-9 with TRBJ2-7; no clear D. CDR3 length equals 11 residues. Deletions cut 3 bases from V and 4 bases from J, with 4 bases between. Germline V gene lookup returns CDR1 SEHNR and CDR2 FQNEAQ (reference sequence). The whole variable domain, remainder taken from reference TRBV7-9 and TRBJ2-7, is DTGVSQNPRHKITKRGQNVTFRCDPISEHNRLYWYRQTLGQGPEFLTYFQNEAQLEKSRLLSDRFSAERPKGSFSTLEIQRTEQGDSAMYLCASSLSYEQYFGPGTRLTVT.

This chain connects TRBV5-1 to TRBJ1-2; 11 bases match TRBD1. The germline V gene has CDR1 SGHRS and CDR2 YFSETQ. The CDR3 runs to 16 residues. Germline trimming cut 0 bases from V and 3 bases from J; bases unmatched to any gene: 4. CDR3 DNA sequence: TGCGCCAGCAGCTTGGGGACAGGGGGCAAGGACTATGGCTACACCTTC. Translation gives CASSLGTGGKDYGYTF. Complete variable domain (other parts from reference TRBV5-1 and TRBJ1-2): KAGVTQTPRYLIKTRGQQVTLSCSPISGHRSVSWYQQTPGQGLQFLFEYFSETQRNKGNFPGRFSGRQFSNSRSEMNVSTLELGDSALYLCASSLGTGGKDYGYTFGSGTRLTVV.

CDR3 sequence: CASSFGKGKQETQYF. CDR3 in DNA: TGTGCCAGCAGCTTCGGGAAGGGCAAACAAGAGACCCAGTACTTC. The chain links TRBV7-9 to TRBJ2-5, with D perhaps TRBD2 (5 bases). The ends were cut back, 3 bases at V and 2 bases at J, with 13 bases in the middle. The germline gives CDR1 SEHNR, CDR2 FQNEAQ (reference sequence). CDR3 size: 15 residues.

The genes are TRBV9 and TRBJ1-1, with 7 bases lining up with TRBD1. CDR1 and CDR2 (germline): SGDLS, YYNGEE. The CDR3 totals 12 residues. V lost 4 bases to trimming and J lost 8 bases; unmatched junction nucleotides: 5. Here the CDR3 reads CASSITQGEAFF. CDR3 nucleotide sequence: TGTGCCAGCAGCATAACACAGGGGGAAGCTTTCTTT.

The rearrangement joins TRBV5-4 to TRBJ2-1, with TRBD2 identical over 8 bases. The CDR3 totals 15 residues. V dropped 4 bases and J dropped 2; count of bases not matched to a gene: 5. Per the germline V gene, CDR1 is SGHNT and CDR2 is YYREEE (reference sequence). The CDR3 protein is CASSRAGVTYNEQFF. For the CDR3, the DNA is TGTGCCAGCAGCCGAGCGGGAGTGACCTACAATGAGCAGTTCTTC.

This chain links TRBV25-1 with TRBJ2-3, with 8 bases lining up with TRBD1. Trimming at V came to 2 bases and at J to 0 bases, leaving 4 bases not matched to a gene. The CDR3 totals 16 residues. In germline, CDR1 is MGHDK, CDR2 SYGVNS. This CDR3 reads CASSEGWTGSTDTQYF. In DNA, the CDR3 is TGTGCCAGCAGTGAAGGGTGGACAGGGAGCACAGATACGCAGTATTTT.

The chain is built from TRBV14 and TRBJ1-1; D may be TRBD1 (5 bases). Per germline, CDR1 SGHDN and CDR2 FVKESK. Between the trimmed V and J ends, which lost 3 bases and 2 bases, there was a span of 13 bases. The CDR3 consists of 15 residues. The CDR3 bases are TGTGCCAGCAGCCAGACTCAGGGCTCCAACACTGAAGCTTTCTTT. This sequence encodes CASSQTQGSNTEAFF.

The V and J genes are TRBV5-3 and TRBJ2-3; 12 bases map to TRBD2. TRBV5-3 has ORF status, its function being uncertain. With 0 bases clipped from V and 0 bases from J, the junction kept 8 bases outside the gene matches. This CDR3 contains 19 residues. This CDR3 reads CARSLVGLAGGKSTDTQYF. CDR3 nucleotide sequence: TGTGCCAGAAGCTTGGTTGGTCTAGCGGGGGGGAAAAGCACAGATACGCAGTATTTT.

This sequence joins TRBV4-2 and TRBJ2-7; 7 bases line up with TRBD1. CDR1 is LGHNA and CDR2 is YNFKEQ in the germline V gene. Trimming at V came to 3 bases and at J to 2 bases, leaving 4 bases not matched to a gene. This CDR3 region has 14 residues. The CDR3 loop reads CASSQEDRAYEQYF. As DNA, the CDR3 is TGTGCCAGCAGCCAGGAAGACAGGGCCTACGAGCAGTACTTC.

This clone was counted a few times. The chain carries TRBV9 and TRBJ1-6; TRBD1 is a possible D gene (5 bases). Trimming took 2 bases from V and 2 from J, leaving 14 bases between them. The CDR3 is 17 amino acids. Germline assignment: CDR1 SGDLS and CDR2 YYNGEE. The CDR3 is CASSVGRGTPYNSPLHF. The DNA of the CDR3 is TGTGCCAGCAGCGTCGGCAGAGGGACTCCCTATAATTCACCCCTCCACTTT.

The chain recombines TRBV4-1 with TRBJ2-1; perhaps TRBD1 as D (5 bases). Germline loops: CDR1 MGHRA, CDR2 YSYEKL. The V end lost 0 bases, the J end lost 3 bases, and 18 bases lay between the germline ends. The CDR3 is 18 residues long. The CDR3 nucleotides read TGCGCCAGCAGCCAAGACACCCCCAGGGTTAGCTTCTACAATGAGCAGTTCTTC. Its protein product is CASSQDTPRVSFYNEQFF.

This clone was seen only once. In nucleotides, the CDR3 is TGTGCCAGTAGTATATCCCCAGGCTTTAGCTCCTACGAGCAGTACTTC. Translation gives CASSISPGFSSYEQYF. This chain connects TRBV19 to TRBJ2-7; D gene ambiguous. Germline-derived CDR1 and CDR2 are LNHDA and SQIVND (reference sequence). V was cut by 2 bases and J by 0 bases, with 14 bases left in between. CDR3 length equals 16 residues.

The V and J genes are TRBV4-3 and TRBJ2-2, with TRBD1 matching 9 bases. CDR1 and CDR2 (germline): LGHNA, YSLEER. V dropped 0 bases and J dropped 5; count of bases not matched to a gene: 7. The length of the CDR3 is 17 residues. The CDR3 reads CASSQDRGTGRTGELFF. CDR3 in DNA: TGCGCCAGCAGCCAAGATAGGGGGACAGGGCGAACCGGGGAGCTGTTTTTT.